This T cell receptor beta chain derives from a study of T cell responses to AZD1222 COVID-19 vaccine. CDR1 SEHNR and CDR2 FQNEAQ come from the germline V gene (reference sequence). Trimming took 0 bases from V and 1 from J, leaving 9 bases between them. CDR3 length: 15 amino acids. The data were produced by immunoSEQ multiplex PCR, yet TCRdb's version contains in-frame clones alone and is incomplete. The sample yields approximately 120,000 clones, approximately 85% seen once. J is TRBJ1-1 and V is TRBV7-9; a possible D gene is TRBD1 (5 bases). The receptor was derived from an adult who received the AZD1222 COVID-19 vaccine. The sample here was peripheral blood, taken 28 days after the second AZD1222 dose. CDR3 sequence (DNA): TGTGCCAGCAGCTTAGCAGGCAGGGCGAACACTGAAGCTTTCTTT. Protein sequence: CASSLAGRANTEAFF.